The 17 T cell receptor beta chains below all came from one sample that was sequenced in a study of patients and donors after allogeneic stem cell transplantation. Via MiXCR, TCRdb re-called the RT-PCR reads, giving one row per CDR3 protein. The repertoire includes about 960,000 distinct CDR3 sequences, roughly 18% of them detected once, and roughly 6.4% sits in the top ten. The sample taken for sequencing was blood, either unsorted or a sorted T cell fraction (not recorded which). These receptors were obtained from a human donor who was either an allogeneic HSCT recipient or a stem cell or donor lymphocyte infusion donor (not recorded which). It is not recorded whose cells these are; they may come from a transplant donor.

The rearrangement links TRBV6-1 to TRBJ1-2; 8 nucleotides match TRBD1. Germline assignment: CDR1 MNHNS and CDR2 SASEGT. This CDR3 has 15 amino acids. V shed 6 bases, J shed 4 bases, and the junction held 10 bases outside the gene matches. The CDR3 nucleotides read TGTGCCAGCAGCCATTGGACAGGGCTTGCCTATGGCTACACCTTC. Its protein is CASSHWTGLAYGYTF.

The rearrangement links TRBV7-9 to TRBJ2-7; D gene unclear. Germline values: CDR1 SEHNR, CDR2 FQNEAQ (reference sequence). The CDR3 length is 14 residues. Trimming removed 1 base from V and 2 bases from J, with 9 bases in between. CDR3 sequence: CASSLGPPAYEQYF. In DNA form, the CDR3 reads TGTGCCAGCAGCTTAGGGCCCCCGGCCTACGAGCAGTACTTC.

The genes are TRBV20-1 and TRBJ2-1, with a weak D call TRBD1 (6 bases). The germline V and J ends were trimmed by 4 bases and 4 bases, with 20 bases remaining between them. There are 16 residues in the CDR3. Germline CDR1 is DFQATT and CDR2 is SNEGSKA (reference sequence). The CDR3 loop is CSAIPRSRTAYNEQFF. CDR3 nucleotide sequence: TGCAGTGCTATTCCCAGATCCCGGACAGCTTACAATGAGCAGTTCTTC.

Comment on this clonotype: An end of the junction differs from the germline gene, which may be a read error. The rearrangement uses TRBV7-2 and TRBJ2-3, with TRBD2 identical over 14 bases. This CDR3 comprises 15 residues. The germline V gene has CDR1 SGHTA and CDR2 FQGNSA. The CDR3 DNA follows: TGTGCCAGCAGCTTAACCCATAGACTAGCGGGAGGGGGGGATTTT. Translated: CASSLTHRLAGGGDF.

This sequence joins TRBV7-6 and TRBJ2-3; no clear D. The CDR3 covers 16 residues. Germline V CDR1 and CDR2: SGHVS, FNYEAQ. Trimming removed 4 bases at V and 4 bases at J, with 18 bases between. The CDR3 loop reads CASSSAGPGGADTQYF. CDR3 nucleotides: TGTGCCAGCAGCTCCGCCGGGCCCGGCGGCGCAGATACGCAGTATTTT.

The genes are TRBV24-1 and TRBJ1-2; 9 nucleotides line up with TRBD1. V gave up 3 bases and J gave up 2 bases; unmatched junction bases: 0. Per the germline V gene, CDR1 is KGHDR and CDR2 is SFDVKD. The CDR3 contains 14 residues. The CDR3 is CATSDDRGNYGYTF. CDR3 bases: TGTGCCACCAGTGATGACAGGGGGAACTATGGCTACACCTTC.

There are a few counts of this clonotype. CDR3 nucleotide sequence: TGTGCCAGCAGGGGGGACAGGAGTAGCAATCAGCCCCAGCATTTT. Translating it yields CASRGDRSSNQPQHF. The chain employs TRBV12-3 or TRBV12-4 and TRBJ1-5, with 8 positions matching TRBD1. The length of the CDR3 is 15 residues. Trimming removed 6 bases from V and 0 bases from J; junction bases left unmatched: 4.

This chain links TRBV7-2 with TRBJ2-2; TRBD1 matches at 7 bases. This CDR3 comprises 17 residues. V shed 6 bases and J 8 bases; nucleotides not matched to a gene: 18. Germline assignment: CDR1 SGHTA and CDR2 FQGNSA. The DNA for the CDR3 is TGTGCCAGCAGGATTGAACCGGGACAGCTTCGTTCGGGGGAGCTGTTTTTT. It translates to CASRIEPGQLRSGELFF.

V is TRBV2 and J is TRBJ2-7; perhaps D is TRBD1 or TRBD2 (5 bases each). This CDR3 spans 14 amino acids. Germline V gene lookup returns CDR1 SNHLY and CDR2 FYNNEI. The V gene lost 7 bases and the J gene lost 2 bases, with 15 bases spanning the gap. This CDR3 is CASTLGEKTYEQYF. The CDR3 bases are TGTGCCAGCACCCTGGGGGAAAAAACCTACGAGCAGTACTTC. Supplemented by reference TRBV2 and TRBJ2-7, the full variable domain reads EPEVTQTPSHQVTQMGQEVILRCVPISNHLYFYWYRQILGQKVEFLVSFYNNEISEKSEIFDDQFSVERPDGSNFTLKIRSTKLEDSAMYFCASTLGEKTYEQYFGPGTRLTVT.

This clonotype occurred once. The chain recombines TRBV6-2 or TRBV6-3 with TRBJ2-3; 11 bases match TRBD2. The germline CDR1 and CDR2 sequences are MNHEY and SVGEGT. J was trimmed by 5 bases and V by 5 bases; bases with no gene match: 6. This CDR3 comprises 15 residues. CDR3 protein: CASSRPSGGQDTQYF. The CDR3 nucleotides read TGTGCCAGCAGTCGCCCTAGCGGGGGGCAAGATACGCAGTATTTT.

This clonotype was counted only a few times. The chain is built from TRBV11-2 and TRBJ2-1, with a tentative D call TRBD2 (6 bases). Between the trimmed V and J ends, which lost 1 base and 4 bases, there was a span of 14 bases. The length of the CDR3 is 16 residues. The germline V gene has CDR1 SGHAT and CDR2 FQNNGV. The CDR3 protein is CASSLAAGRGYNEQFF. For the CDR3, the DNA is TGTGCCAGCAGCTTAGCCGCGGGACGGGGATACAATGAGCAGTTCTTC.

The chain is built from TRBV20-1 and TRBJ1-6, with a tentative D call TRBD1 (6 bases). The ends were cut back, 6 bases at V and 4 bases at J, with 16 bases in the middle. The CDR3 is made up of 15 amino acids. The germline V gene encodes CDR1 DFQATT and CDR2 SNEGSKA (reference sequence). CDR3 residues: CSASNPGHYNSPLHF. The CDR3 coding sequence is TGCAGTGCCTCTAATCCGGGACATTATAATTCACCCCTCCACTTT.

The V and J genes are TRBV3-1 and TRBJ2-3; 8 bases align to TRBD2. Germline assignment: CDR1 LGHDT and CDR2 YNNKEL (reference sequence). V dropped 4 bases and J dropped 4; count of bases not matched to a gene: 10. The CDR3 totals 16 residues. The DNA of the CDR3 is TGTGCCAGCAGCCCAAGTTTAGGACTAGCTGCAGATACGCAGTATTTT. This sequence encodes CASSPSLGLAADTQYF.

This clonotype came up a few times. J is TRBJ1-1 and V is TRBV10-3; 7 bases fit TRBD1. V gave up 2 bases and J gave up 4 bases; unmatched junction bases: 16. Germline V gene sequence: CDR1 ENHRY, CDR2 SYGVKD. CDR3 size: 18 residues. In nucleotides, the CDR3 is TGTGCCATCAGTGAGACGAAATTACGACAGGGAAGAGGCACTGAAGCTTTCTTT. Translating gives CAISETKLRQGRGTEAFF.

This chain links TRBV15 with TRBJ2-7; D gene unclear. CDR3 length: 13 amino acids. V lost 5 bases, J lost 2 bases, and 10 bases lay in between. In germline, CDR1 is LNHNV, CDR2 YYDKDF (reference sequence). CDR3 protein: CATSPIRAYEQYF. The CDR3 DNA is TGTGCCACCAGCCCCATTCGGGCCTACGAGCAGTACTTC.

This clonotype has only a few counts. The chain employs TRBV3-1 and TRBJ2-3; 12 bases agree with TRBD2. This CDR3 is 15 amino acids long. Germline trimming cut 7 bases from V and 3 bases from J; bases unmatched to any gene: 5. Germline CDR1 is LGHDT and CDR2 is YNNKEL (reference sequence). The CDR3 nucleotides are TGTGCCAGCAACAATCTAGCGGGGGGGACAGATACGCAGTATTTT. This sequence encodes CASNNLAGGTDTQYF.

The chain links TRBV5-1 to TRBJ2-3, with D maybe TRBD2 (6 bases). V shed 4 bases and J shed 4 bases, with 10 bases lying between them. CDR1 SGHRS and CDR2 YFSETQ come from the germline V gene. This CDR3 is built from 13 residues. CDR3: CASSPAGPDTQYF. The CDR3 bases are TGCGCCAGCAGCCCCGCGGGGCCAGATACGCAGTATTTT.